This T cell receptor beta chain stems from a study of STAT3 mutations in large granular lymphocyte leukemia (dated by TCRdb to about 2019). Notes on the research overall: In roughly half of the longitudinally sequenced T-LGLL patients, canonical activating STAT3 mutations were detected. Some 17 representative T-LGLL cases were selected from an initial cohort of some 200 LGL patients for longitudinal TCRbeta and STAT3 sequencing. As controls within the study, a couple of patients with natural killer LGL leukemia were also sequenced longitudinally. For each patient, sequencing was performed at an average of around 4 time points, with a range of 2 to 8 samplings. More than half of T-LGLL patients received one or more immunosuppressive therapy regimens, with hematologic response in 30% to 40% of those treated. To reconstruct clonal hierarchy and dynamics, serial deep sequencing of TCRbeta CDR3 and STAT3 was performed in patients with T-cell large granular lymphocyte leukemia.

V and J are trimmed by 0 bases and 7 bases, and the gene matches miss 8 bases of the junction. From its cysteine to its phenylalanine, the CDR3 spans 16 amino acids. Only the CDR3 region is kept as DNA, spanning 48 bases read in frame from base 1. The CDR1 and CDR2 encoded by the germline V gene (reference sequence) are LNHNV and YYDKDF. TCRbeta libraries were sequenced on an Illumina MiSeq, and an average of roughly 41,000 productive templates per sample was obtained. Using multiplex PCR amplification, the immunoSEQ assay generated the TCRbeta CDR3 libraries. The paper's data handling went like this. Repertoire diversity was computed as previously defined, with values near 0 indicating extremely monoclonal samples. TCRdb took over this immuneACCESS table, retaining in-frame rearrangements with V and J assigned. Such tables are incomplete; in checked studies, under half of the missing clones stem from an unresolved V gene, and the remainder is unexplained. That table gives V, J and clone size, and the DNA gave D and trimming. Across this sample there are under 25,000 clones, with around 93% seen only once. The ten largest make up just under 45% of the sample.

Here is what the overall study found, with its caveats: Because no samples were available when a clone first appeared, clonal expansion was inferred from samplings taken at other points. Several patients had a dominant TCR clone burden greater than the STAT3 mutant burden, which suggests that the STAT3 mutation arose secondarily within a clone that had already expanded. Persisting codominant clonotypes in some patients meant a small but highly pathogenic clone may have been missed. In about 30% of the 18 patients, TCR clonotype switching occurred after therapy, and every newly emerging clone was STAT3 wild type. Variable intervals between samplings and differing treatment regimens complicated linking therapy response to changes in TCR clonal burden. At least one immunodominant TCRbeta clonotype was identified in every T-LGLL patient, and multiple immunodominant subclonotypes were identified in about half of the T-LGLL patients.

The same DNA, extracted from blood mononuclear cells, served for both TCR sequencing and STAT3 sequencing. Worth noting for this clone: There is no known antigen for this receptor. No base quality information exists; no much larger clone differs at one position.

The rearrangement joined TRBV15 to TRBJ1-4; TRBD1 matches 7 bases in the middle. Sequenced sample: peripheral blood mononuclear cells. The clonotype was recovered from a man aged 60 to 69 with T-cell large granular lymphocyte leukemia. Some clones in this sample may be carry-over from other donors' samples. The age is the age at diagnosis. The CDR3 in this case is CATSREYKGAGEKLFF. The DNA reads as follows: TGTGCCACCAGCAGAGAGTATAAGGGGGCGGGTGAAAAACTGTTTTTT.